These 4 T cell receptor beta chains originate from one sample sequenced in a study of blood T cells in healthy people across ages. Alongside a J-beta primer mix, a sample-barcoded 5' primer served in a second PCR lasting about 7 to 12 cycles. TCRdb passed the 5' RACE reads through MiXCR, listing each CDR3 protein once. The table shows 660,000 or so distinct CDR3 sequences, with approximately 50% occurring only once. Sequencing was carried out using blood. These receptors originate from a man aged 60 to 69 in good health.

There are a few counts of this clonotype. The V call is TRBV5-1, the J call TRBJ2-5; 12 nucleotides match TRBD2. The junction had 2 bases not matched to a gene; V was cut back by 5 bases and J by 3 bases. From germline, CDR1 is SGHRS and CDR2 YFSETQ. The CDR3 contains 14 residues. CDR3 DNA: TGCGCCAGCAGACGACTAGCGGGGGAAGAGACCCAGTACTTC. Translated: CASRRLAGEETQYF. Complete variable domain (other parts from reference TRBV5-1 and TRBJ2-5): KAGVTQTPRYLIKTRGQQVTLSCSPISGHRSVSWYQQTPGQGLQFLFEYFSETQRNKGNFPGRFSGRQFSNSRSEMNVSTLELGDSALYLCASRRLAGEETQYFGPGTRLLVL.

The chain has TRBV12-3 or TRBV12-4 and TRBJ2-7; possibly TRBD1 for D (5 bases). Trimming removed 3 bases from V and 2 bases from J, with 11 bases in between. CDR3 length: 14 residues. CDR3 amino acids: CASSFAGKTYEQYF. CDR3 DNA: TGTGCCAGCAGTTTCGCAGGGAAAACCTACGAGCAGTACTTC.

The chain is built from TRBV11-2 and TRBJ1-2; 9 nucleotides line up with TRBD1. CDR3 length: 17 residues. Germline values: CDR1 SGHAT, CDR2 FQNNGV. Trimming cost V 5 bases and J 4 bases; bases outside gene matches: 14. CDR3 DNA sequence: TGTGCCAGCAGCCAAGGGTCCGGGACAGGGCTTCCCTATGGCTACACCTTC. Protein: CASSQGSGTGLPYGYTF.

The chain uses TRBV5-4 and TRBJ2-6; unclear D gene. This CDR3 has 16 residues. The V and J ends lost 1 base and 0 bases respectively, with 8 bases between them. Germline CDR1 SGHNT, CDR2 YYREEE (reference sequence). In DNA, the CDR3 is TGTGCCAGCAGCTTGTGGGGTGACTCTGGGGCCAACGTCCTGACTTTC. It is translated as CASSLWGDSGANVLTF.